The TCR beta chain described here comes from a study of cytomegalovirus exposure and HLA in healthy donors. Study-wide findings and caveats: Some V segments (TRBV6-2 and TRBV6-3 among them) were excluded as indistinguishable. Most of the TCR beta V segments (in an earlier analysis) were productive either about 90% or about 30% of the time. Later analysis reportedly placed an Asian-associated ancestry cluster below the approximately 680-donor mean in N-insertions.

CDR1 SGDLS and CDR2 YYNGEE come from the germline V gene. This CDR3 spans 13 amino acids. The V and J ends lost 2 bases and 1 base respectively, with 6 bases between them. As concerns this clone: Its antigen is undetermined.

A multiplex PCR was run with 60 Vbeta primers and 13 Jbeta primers. Sequencing used immunoSEQ multiplex PCR; TCRdb keeps in-frame clones, though not all of them. The sample lists some 140,000 clones, over 70% occurring once. In nominal health when sampled, donors likely had unrecorded immune exposures nonetheless. This rearrangement joins TRBV9 to TRBJ1-1; D is unclear. The sample consisted of PBMCs. The clonotype comes from a man aged 25-45 years in good health and CMV-seropositive. CDR3: CASSVLGNTEAFF. DNA for the CDR3: TGTGCCAGCAGCGTCCTAGGGAACACTGAAGCTTTCTTT.